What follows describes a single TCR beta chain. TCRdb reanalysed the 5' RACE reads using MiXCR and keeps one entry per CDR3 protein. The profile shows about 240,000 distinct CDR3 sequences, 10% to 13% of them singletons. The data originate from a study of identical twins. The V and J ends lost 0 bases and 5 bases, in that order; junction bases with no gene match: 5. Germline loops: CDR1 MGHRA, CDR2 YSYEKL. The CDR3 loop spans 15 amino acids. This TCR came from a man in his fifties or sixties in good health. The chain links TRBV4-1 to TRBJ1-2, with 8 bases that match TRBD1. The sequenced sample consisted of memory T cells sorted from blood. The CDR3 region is CASSQDPGQVYGYTF. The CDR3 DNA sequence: TGCGCCAGCAGCCAAGATCCGGGACAGGTTTATGGCTACACCTTC.